One and the same sample provided the 10 T cell receptor beta chains below, sequenced in a study of radiotherapy plus CTLA-4 blockade in lung cancer. Here immunoSEQ multiplex PCR was the method, and the copy in TCRdb shows in-frame clones only, minus some. The sample has about 97,000 clones; about four fifths are singletons. Sequencing used peripheral blood, obtained from a patient treated with radiotherapy plus ipilimumab. These receptors were obtained from a human donor with non-small cell lung cancer who had a partial response to radiotherapy plus ipilimumab. Some clones in this sample may be carry-over from other donors' samples.

The CDR3 is CASSHPSIPGLATAYEQYF. The CDR3 nucleotides read TGCGCCAGCAGCCACCCATCCATACCGGGACTAGCGACCGCCTACGAGCAGTACTTC. The chain is built from TRBV5-1 and TRBJ2-7; 10 nucleotides line up with TRBD2. The CDR3 runs 19 residues. Germline V gives CDR1 SGHRS, CDR2 YFSETQ. Trimming took 4 bases from V and 2 from J; bases not matched to a gene: 18.

The rearrangement uses TRBV5-1 and TRBJ1-1; TRBD1 might be the D (6 bases). V was trimmed by 2 bases and J by 5 bases, leaving 16 bases between them. The germline gives CDR1 SGHRS, CDR2 YFSETQ. This CDR3 region has 15 residues. CDR3 in DNA: TGCGCCAGCAGCTTATCAGGGGCCCGAAAAACTGAAGCTTTCTTT. This translates into CASSLSGARKTEAFF.

The V gene is TRBV6-6, the J gene TRBJ2-5; 7 bases align to TRBD1. Trimming cost V 7 bases and J 3 bases; bases outside gene matches: 8. The CDR3 totals 14 residues. Germline CDR1 reads MNHNY; CDR2 reads SVGAGI (reference sequence). The chain's CDR3 is CASTQSQGEETQYF. The CDR3 DNA reads as TGTGCCAGCACCCAGTCCCAGGGGGAAGAGACCCAGTACTTC.

There are a few counts of this clone. This chain joins TRBV5-5 and TRBJ1-2; 7 nucleotides match TRBD1. With V trimmed by 3 bases and J by 6 bases, 8 bases remained unmatched. Germline V CDR1 and CDR2: SGHKS, YYEKEE (reference sequence). This CDR3 has 14 residues. This CDR3 reads CASSSTGWWNGYTF. The CDR3 DNA reads TGTGCCAGCAGCTCGACAGGGTGGTGGAATGGCTACACCTTC.

V and J are TRBV19 and TRBJ2-2, with 10 positions matching TRBD1. Germline CDR1 LNHDA, CDR2 SQIVND (reference sequence). Trimming at V came to 4 bases and at J to 7 bases, leaving 9 bases not matched to a gene. The CDR3 extends over 16 amino acids. In nucleotides, the CDR3 is TGTGCCAGTAGTACCCGGACAGGGGGGGGGCGCGGGGAGCTGTTTTTT. This gives the protein CASSTRTGGGRGELFF.

CDR3 sequence reads: CASSLAGQGPSYEQYF. In DNA form, the CDR3 reads TGTGCCAGCAGCTTGGCCGGACAGGGACCCAGCTACGAGCAGTACTTC. The chain recombines TRBV7-9 with TRBJ2-5; 8 bases fit TRBD1. The J call may be mistaken, given a closer DNA end match to TRBJ2-7. The CDR3 length is 16 residues. Germline V gene data show CDR1 as SEHNR and CDR2 as FQNEAQ (reference sequence).

This clone occurred a few times. The V gene is TRBV15, the J gene TRBJ1-6; TRBD1 matches 7 bases. Germline trimming cut 5 bases from V and 4 bases from J; bases unmatched to any gene: 5. Looked up from germline, CDR1 is LNHNV and CDR2 is YYDKDF (reference sequence). The CDR3 has 15 amino acids. The CDR3 DNA sequence: TGTGCCACCAGCGAACAGGGGAGGTATAATTCACCCCTCCACTTT. This encodes CATSEQGRYNSPLHF.

The chain recombines TRBV4-3 with TRBJ2-1; 8 nucleotides line up with TRBD1. Trimming at V came to 0 bases and at J to 8 bases, leaving 6 bases not matched to a gene. Looked up from germline, CDR1 is LGHNA and CDR2 is YSLEER. The CDR3 length is 15 residues. The CDR3 DNA is TGCGCCAGCAGCCAAGAATTCAGGGGGCAGGATGAGCAGTTCTTC. This encodes CASSQEFRGQDEQFF.

This chain joins TRBV6-5 and TRBJ2-1, with a weak D call TRBD2 (6 bases). V lost 0 bases and J 14 bases, leaving 17 bases between the germline ends. Germline CDR1 MNHEY, CDR2 SVGAGI. The CDR3 extends over 14 amino acids. CDR3 in amino acids: CASSYSTGGEAKFF. CDR3 DNA sequence: TGTGCCAGCAGTTACTCGACCGGGGGAGAAGCAAAGTTCTTC.

The CDR3 reads CASSLELAGRRQETQYF. The CDR3 DNA reads as TGTGCCAGCAGCTTGGAACTAGCGGGACGAAGACAAGAGACCCAGTACTTC. This rearrangement joins TRBV11-1 to TRBJ2-5, with 10 bases lining up with TRBD2. Germline assignment: CDR1 SGHAT and CDR2 FQDESV (reference sequence). CDR3 size: 17 residues. V was clipped by 3 bases and J by 2 bases; unmatched bases: 9.